These 9 T cell receptor beta chains came from one sample sequenced in a study of cytomegalovirus exposure and HLA in healthy donors. PCR amplification relied on 60 Vbeta primers (plus 13 Jbeta primers). Sequencing was performed with immunoSEQ multiplex PCR; in TCRdb, only in-frame clones are kept and a portion is missing. This sample has some 180,000 clones, with 70% to 80% found just once. Sequencing input: PBMCs. The source of these receptors is a young man in good health and CMV-seronegative.

This rearrangement joins TRBV25-1 to TRBJ1-1, with D perhaps matching TRBD1 (6 bases). The V gene's germline CDR1 is MGHDK and CDR2 SYGVNS. Trimming took off 6 bases at V and 1 base at J, with 18 bases between the two ends. The CDR3 is made up of 16 amino acids. The CDR3 is CASRSRRQVRNTEAFF. The CDR3 region has the DNA TGTGCCAGCAGATCCCGGAGACAGGTGAGGAACACTGAAGCTTTCTTT.

Worth noting for this clone: A junction boundary mismatches the germline segment, possibly from a read error. The genes are TRBV7-7 and TRBJ2-1; 7 bases line up with TRBD2. Germline V lookup: CDR1 SSHAT, CDR2 FNYEAQ (reference sequence). CDR3 size: 14 residues. CDR3 protein: CASSLEGTKGEQFF. Written as DNA, the CDR3 is TGTGCTAGCAGCTTAGAAGGGACTAAGGGTGAGCAGTTCTTC.

There are a few counts of this clone. V is TRBV25-1 and J is TRBJ1-4; no firm D call. This CDR3 has 14 residues. Per the germline V gene, CDR1 is MGHDK and CDR2 is SYGVNS. Deletions cut 3 bases from V and 7 bases from J, with 12 bases between. CDR3 residues: CASSDVNMPEKLFF. CDR3 sequence (DNA): TGTGCCAGCAGTGATGTAAACATGCCTGAAAAACTGTTTTTT.

V gene TRBV28 combines with J gene TRBJ2-5; D not resolved. CDR1 and CDR2 (germline): MDHEN, SYDVKM. This CDR3 is 15 amino acids long. V shed 2 bases and J shed 2 bases, with 12 bases lying between them. The CDR3 loop is CASSLIYQEQETQYF. The CDR3 DNA reads as TGTGCCAGCAGTTTAATCTACCAAGAACAAGAGACCCAGTACTTC.

The chain links TRBV7-2 to TRBJ2-2, with 11 bases aligning to TRBD2. The CDR3 length is 17 residues. V lost 0 bases and J lost 6; bases outside the gene matches: 6. The germline V gene has CDR1 SGHTA and CDR2 FQGNSA. CDR3 sequence reads: CASSLAKTSGISGELFF. The CDR3 DNA sequence: TGTGCCAGCAGCTTAGCCAAGACTAGCGGGATATCCGGGGAGCTGTTTTTT.

This clone has only a few counts. The chain recombines TRBV7-9 with TRBJ1-1; D is ambiguous. Trimming pared 0 bases from V and 8 bases from J, leaving 13 bases between. CDR3 length: 14 residues. CDR1 and CDR2 (germline): SEHNR, FQNEAQ (reference sequence). CDR3 in amino acids: CASSLAPVAKEAFF. In DNA, the CDR3 is TGTGCCAGCAGCTTAGCCCCGGTCGCTAAGGAAGCTTTCTTT.

This chain links TRBV4-3 with TRBJ1-4; unclear D gene. The CDR3 extends over 16 amino acids. Germline values: CDR1 LGHNA, CDR2 YSLEER. Trimming took 6 bases from V and 8 from J, leaving 22 bases between them. CDR3 sequence reads: CASSPSGPTRGEKLFF. As DNA, the CDR3 is TGCGCCAGCAGTCCGTCCGGACCTACACGAGGGGAAAAACTGTTTTTT.

The V and J genes are TRBV18 and TRBJ2-3; 11 bases fit TRBD2. V shed 3 bases and J 3 bases; nucleotides not matched to a gene: 2. This CDR3 region has 15 residues. Germline V CDR1 and CDR2: KGHSH, LQKENI. CDR3 amino acids: CASSPSSGRTDTQYF. Here the CDR3 DNA reads TGTGCCAGCTCACCTTCTAGCGGGAGGACAGATACGCAGTATTTT. Looking up the rest from reference TRBV18 and TRBJ2-3 gives the full variable domain: NAGVMQNPRHLVRRRGQEARLRCSPMKGHSHVYWYRQLPEEGLKFMVYLQKENIIDESGMPKERFSAEFPKEGPSILRIQQVVRGDSAAYFCASSPSSGRTDTQYFGPGTRLTVL.

This chain connects TRBV15 to TRBJ2-7; possible D gene TRBD1, 6 bases. Germline CDR1 LNHNV, CDR2 YYDKDF (reference sequence). This CDR3 contains 13 residues. Between the trimmed V and J ends, which lost 9 bases and 1 base, there was a span of 13 bases. DNA for the CDR3: TGTGCCACTTCACGGACAGATTCCTACGAGCAGTACTTC. Residues: CATSRTDSYEQYF.